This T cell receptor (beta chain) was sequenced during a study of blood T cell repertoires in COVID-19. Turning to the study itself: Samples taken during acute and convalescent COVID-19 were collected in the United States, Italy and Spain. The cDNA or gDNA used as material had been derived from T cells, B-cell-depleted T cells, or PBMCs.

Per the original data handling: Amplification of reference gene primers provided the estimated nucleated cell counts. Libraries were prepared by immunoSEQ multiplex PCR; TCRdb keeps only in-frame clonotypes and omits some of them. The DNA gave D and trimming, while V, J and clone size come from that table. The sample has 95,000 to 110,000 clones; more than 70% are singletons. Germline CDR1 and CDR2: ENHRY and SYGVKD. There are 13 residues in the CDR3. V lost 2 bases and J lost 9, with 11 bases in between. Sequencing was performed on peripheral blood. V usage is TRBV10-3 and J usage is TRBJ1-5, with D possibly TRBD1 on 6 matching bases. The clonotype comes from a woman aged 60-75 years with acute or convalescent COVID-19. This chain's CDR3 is CAISEDRPRPQHF. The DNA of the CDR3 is TGTGCCATCAGTGAGGACAGGCCTCGGCCCCAGCATTTT.